The entry that follows covers one T cell receptor (beta chain) sequence. Sequencing used immunoSEQ multiplex PCR; TCRdb keeps in-frame clones, though not all of them. The sample lists more than 550,000 clones; around 85% were seen once. These data belong to a study of shared T cell receptors in the human thymus. The germline CDR1 and CDR2 sequences are KGHSH and LQKENI. The CDR3 sequence is 12 residues long. The V segment lost 4 bases and the J segment 7 bases; nucleotides outside the gene matches: 4. The sample was also linked to a second study, of human thymus T cells. This second report adds: Infants served as donors; they were healthy and Finnish and were having corrective surgery for congenital heart defects. The thymus tissue came from resections taken during corrective heart surgery. V and J gene usage appeared biased in thymic and blood repertoires. Reports from related research described highly overlapping thymic repertoires among unrelated individuals.

Sequenced input: thymocytes. This TCR came from a girl younger than two with a congenital heart defect. The chain carries TRBV18 and TRBJ2-7; 7 bases agree with TRBD1. This CDR3 is CASSQGQEEQYF. The CDR3 DNA reads as TGTGCCAGCTCACAAGGACAGGAAGAGCAGTACTTC.